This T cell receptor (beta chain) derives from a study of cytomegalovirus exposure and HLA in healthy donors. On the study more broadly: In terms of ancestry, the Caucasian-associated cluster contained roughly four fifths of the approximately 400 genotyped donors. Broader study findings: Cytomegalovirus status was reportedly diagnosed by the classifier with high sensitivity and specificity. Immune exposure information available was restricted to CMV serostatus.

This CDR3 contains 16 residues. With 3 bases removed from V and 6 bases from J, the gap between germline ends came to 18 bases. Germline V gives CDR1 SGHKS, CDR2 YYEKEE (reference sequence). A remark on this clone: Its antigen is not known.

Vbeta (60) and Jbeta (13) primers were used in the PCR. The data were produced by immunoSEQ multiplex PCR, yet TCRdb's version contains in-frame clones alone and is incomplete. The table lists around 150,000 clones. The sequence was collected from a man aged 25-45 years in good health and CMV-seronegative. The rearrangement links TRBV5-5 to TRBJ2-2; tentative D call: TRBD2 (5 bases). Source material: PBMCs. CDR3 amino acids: CASSWTQVTTAGELFF. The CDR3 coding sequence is TGTGCCAGCAGCTGGACTCAAGTCACAACCGCCGGGGAGCTGTTTTTT.